This T cell receptor beta chain originates from a study of blood T cell repertoires in COVID-19. TCRdb keeps only in-frame clones here, not all; method: immunoSEQ multiplex PCR. The repertoire holds over 75,000 clones, with 80% to 95% as singletons. V was clipped by 7 bases and J by 4 bases; unmatched bases: 5. Germline V CDR1 and CDR2: MNHNY, SVGAGI (reference sequence). The CDR3 extends over 13 amino acids. The specimen sequenced was peripheral blood. This chain uses TRBV6-6 with TRBJ2-7; 9 nucleotides match TRBD2. This TCR came from a human donor with active COVID-19. The donor label of this sample is uncertain. CDR3 in DNA: TGTGCCAGCATCGCTAGCGGGGAATACGAGCAGTACTTC. It translates to CASIASGEYEQYF.